Following are 20 T cell receptor beta chains from one sample sequenced in a study of CD8 T cells in Susac syndrome. It was with random hexamers that roughly 0.45 to 1 ug RNA was reverse transcribed. In TCRdb, the immunoSEQ multiplex PCR reads were re-called with MiXCR into one record per CDR3 protein. The sample carries approximately 280,000 distinct CDR3 sequences, about 85% recorded once. The sequenced sample consisted of CD8+ T cells from PBMCs. The receptors shown here come from a human donor with multiple sclerosis.

Only one count was recorded for this clonotype. The V call is TRBV27, the J call TRBJ2-1, with 9 bases matching TRBD2. Per the germline V gene, CDR1 is MNHEY and CDR2 is SMNVEV (reference sequence). The ends lost 2 bases at V and 6 bases at J; junction bases unmatched: 2. The CDR3 length is 14 residues. CDR3 amino acids: CASSLRLAANEQFF. The CDR3 bases are TGTGCCAGCAGTTTAAGACTAGCGGCCAATGAGCAGTTCTTC.

In this sample, this clonotype turned up a few times. CDR3 DNA sequence: TGCGCCAGCGGCGATGTCGAGCAGTACTTC. Translation gives CASGDVEQYF. The chain couples TRBV5-1 to TRBJ2-7; D not certain. CDR3 length: 10 amino acids. The ends were cut back, 7 bases at V and 6 bases at J, with 8 bases in the middle. Germline V gene sequence: CDR1 SGHRS, CDR2 YFSETQ.

The rearrangement links TRBV6-4 to TRBJ2-3, with D hard to call. Germline V gene lookup returns CDR1 MRHNA and CDR2 SNTAGT. The V gene lost 11 bases and the J gene lost 5 bases, with 23 bases spanning the gap. The CDR3 has 15 residues. The CDR3 DNA reads as TGTGCCGGCTGGCCCCCCGGGCCGGCAAGAGATACGCAGTATTTT. Its translation: CAGWPPGPARDTQYF.

The genes are TRBV18 and TRBJ2-5; perhaps TRBD2 as D (5 bases). V was trimmed by 4 bases and J by 4 bases, leaving 16 bases between them. Germline assignment: CDR1 KGHSH and CDR2 LQKENI. This CDR3 contains 15 residues. The CDR3 loop reads CASSLPLAHRETQYF. In DNA form, the CDR3 reads TGTGCCAGCTCACTACCCCTAGCCCACCGAGAGACCCAGTACTTC.

This sequence joins TRBV2 and TRBJ1-1; weak D call: TRBD1 (5 bases). The germline V gene encodes CDR1 SNHLY and CDR2 FYNNEI. The ends were cut back, 7 bases at V and 4 bases at J, with 13 bases in the middle. The CDR3 extends over 13 amino acids. CDR3 in amino acids: CASIGHRLTEAFF. The CDR3 coding sequence is TGTGCCAGCATCGGACACAGACTCACTGAAGCTTTCTTT.

CDR3 sequence reads: CATRQGGMWNTEAFF. The CDR3 DNA is TGTGCCACCAGACAGGGTGGAATGTGGAACACTGAAGCTTTCTTT. The V gene is TRBV28, the J gene TRBJ1-1, with TRBD1 matching 7 bases. Trimming removed 10 bases from V and 1 base from J; junction bases left unmatched: 12. CDR3 length: 15 residues. From germline, CDR1 is MDHEN and CDR2 SYDVKM.

The rearrangement links TRBV12-3 or TRBV12-4 to TRBJ2-5, with 11 bases lining up with TRBD2. J lost 0 bases, V lost 4 bases, and 7 bases had no gene match. CDR3 length: 17 amino acids. This CDR3 is CASSWIASGGYQETQYF. In nucleotides, the CDR3 is TGTGCCAGCAGTTGGATAGCTAGCGGGGGGTACCAAGAGACCCAGTACTTC.

The rearrangement uses TRBV20-1 and TRBJ2-3; TRBD2 aligns across 10 bases. Germline assignment: CDR1 DFQATT and CDR2 SNEGSKA (reference sequence). The CDR3 runs 16 residues. The V gene end was trimmed by 0 bases and the J gene end by 7 bases; junction bases not matched to a gene: 10. The CDR3 is CSARDESGRGGNTQYF. CDR3 DNA: TGCAGTGCTAGAGATGAGAGCGGGAGGGGCGGGAATACGCAGTATTTT.

The chain uses TRBV20-1 and TRBJ2-7, with 10 bases matching TRBD1. The CDR3 runs 13 residues. V gave up 3 bases and J gave up 5 bases; unmatched junction bases: 4. Germline V gene data show CDR1 as DFQATT and CDR2 as SNEGSKA (reference sequence). The CDR3 region has the DNA TGCAGTGCTAGGGGGGACAGGGGCCACGAGCAGTACTTC. It yields the protein CSARGDRGHEQYF.

The chain is built from TRBV12-3 or TRBV12-4 and TRBJ1-5; tentative D call: TRBD1 (6 bases). The CDR3 spans 17 residues. The V end was cut by 5 bases, the J end by 2 bases, with 19 bases between. CDR3 bases: TGTGCCAGCAGTCCATTCACAGGGAGAACTCGCAATCAGCCCCAGCATTTT. It specifies CASSPFTGRTRNQPQHF.

The genes are TRBV10-1 and TRBJ1-1, with 7 bases fitting TRBD1. V lost 5 bases to trimming and J lost 1 base; unmatched junction nucleotides: 7. This CDR3 contains 15 residues. Germline V gives CDR1 WNHNN, CDR2 SYGVQD (reference sequence). The CDR3 sequence: CASSPDRERNTEAFF. In DNA, the CDR3 is TGCGCCAGCAGTCCTGACAGGGAACGGAACACTGAAGCTTTCTTT.

This clonotype has only one observation. This chain uses TRBV7-2 with TRBJ2-5; 14 bases are a match to TRBD2. The CDR3 consists of 19 residues. V dropped 2 bases and J dropped 4; count of bases not matched to a gene: 12. Germline CDR1 is SGHTA and CDR2 is FQGNSA. The CDR3, as DNA: TGTGCCAGCAGCTTAAGAGGGACTAGCGGGGGTAACCCCCGAGAGACCCAGTACTTC. This translates into CASSLRGTSGGNPRETQYF.

This chain connects TRBV12-3 or TRBV12-4 to TRBJ2-5, with TRBD2 matching 8 bases. The CDR3 contains 13 residues. The V and J ends lost 5 bases and 7 bases, in that order; junction bases with no gene match: 6. The CDR3 bases are TGTGCCAGCAGTAGCGGGGGTTCAGGGACCCAGTACTTC. Translated, it gives CASSSGGSGTQYF.

The chain has TRBV5-6 and TRBJ2-1, with TRBD1 matching over 9 bases. The length of the CDR3 is 11 residues. With V trimmed by 4 bases and J by 16 bases, 6 bases remained unmatched. Looked up from germline, CDR1 is SGHDT and CDR2 is YYEEEE. Here the CDR3 reads CASSGGQGNFF. CDR3 in DNA: TGTGCCAGCAGCGGGGGACAGGGAAACTTCTTC.

V usage is TRBV29-1 and J usage is TRBJ2-1; 7 nucleotides match TRBD2. The CDR3 totals 15 residues. Looked up from germline, CDR1 is SQVTM and CDR2 is ANQGSEA. V gave up 6 bases and J gave up 8 bases; unmatched junction bases: 16. CDR3 in DNA: TGCAGCGTCACCCAGCGGGAAATACCCCTGCATGAGCAGTTCTTC. It translates to CSVTQREIPLHEQFF.

V is TRBV27 and J is TRBJ2-7, with 8 bases that match TRBD2. Germline assignment: CDR1 MNHEY and CDR2 SMNVEV (reference sequence). The length of the CDR3 is 15 residues. Germline trimming cut 5 bases from V and 4 bases from J; bases unmatched to any gene: 10. The CDR3 region has the DNA TGTGCCAGCAGTCCAGAGAGCGGGGGCTTTTACGAGCAGTACTTC. Its translation is CASSPESGGFYEQYF.

The gene calls are TRBV11-2 and TRBJ2-1, with D possibly TRBD1 on 6 matching bases. CDR3 length: 17 residues. V lost 5 bases and J lost 4, with 21 bases in between. Germline-derived CDR1 and CDR2 are SGHAT and FQNNGV. The CDR3 DNA is TGTGCCAGCAGCGTATACGACAGGTCCGTGCTATACAATGAGCAGTTCTTC. As protein: CASSVYDRSVLYNEQFF.

CDR3 sequence (DNA): TGTGCCAGCAGTTCCCAGGGGGATGAGCAGTTCTTC. This translates into CASSSQGDEQFF. The chain is built from TRBV12-3 or TRBV12-4 and TRBJ2-1; 7 nucleotides agree with TRBD1. The J segment lost 8 bases and the V segment lost 4 bases, leaving 2 bases of the junction unmatched. The CDR3 loop spans 12 amino acids.

The V and J genes are TRBV27 and TRBJ2-7, with D perhaps given as TRBD1 or TRBD2 (5 bases each). The CDR3 is 16 amino acids. V dropped 5 bases and J dropped 3 bases, with 20 bases sitting between them. CDR1 is MNHEY, CDR2 SMNVEV, per germline (reference sequence). The CDR3: CASSPSSGHRDYEQYF. CDR3 sequence (DNA): TGTGCCAGCAGTCCAAGCAGCGGACACCGAGACTACGAGCAGTACTTC.

The rearrangement joins TRBV6-1 to TRBJ2-1; a weak D match, TRBD2 (6 bases). The germline V and J ends were trimmed by 7 bases and 3 bases, with 13 bases remaining between them. The CDR3 loop spans 14 amino acids. Germline V gives CDR1 MNHNS, CDR2 SASEGT. The CDR3 loop reads CASIWRDGYNEQFF. For the CDR3, the DNA is TGTGCCAGCATCTGGCGGGACGGCTACAATGAGCAGTTCTTC.